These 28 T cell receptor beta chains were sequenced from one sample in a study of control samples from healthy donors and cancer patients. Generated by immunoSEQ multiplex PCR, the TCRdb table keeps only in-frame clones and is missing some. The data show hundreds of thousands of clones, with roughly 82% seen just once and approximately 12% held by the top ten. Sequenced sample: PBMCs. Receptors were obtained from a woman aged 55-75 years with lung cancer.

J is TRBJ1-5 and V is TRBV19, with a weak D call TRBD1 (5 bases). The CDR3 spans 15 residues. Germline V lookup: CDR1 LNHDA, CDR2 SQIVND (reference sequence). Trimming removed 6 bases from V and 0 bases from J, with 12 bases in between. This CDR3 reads CASRSGEGSNQPQHF. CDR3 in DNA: TGTGCCAGTAGATCGGGGGAAGGTAGCAATCAGCCCCAGCATTTT.

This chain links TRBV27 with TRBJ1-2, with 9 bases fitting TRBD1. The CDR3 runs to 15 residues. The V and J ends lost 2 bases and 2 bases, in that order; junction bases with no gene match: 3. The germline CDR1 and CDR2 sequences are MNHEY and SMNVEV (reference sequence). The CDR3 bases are TGTGCCAGCAGTTTAGGGACAGGGAGAAACTATGGCTACACCTTC. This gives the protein CASSLGTGRNYGYTF.

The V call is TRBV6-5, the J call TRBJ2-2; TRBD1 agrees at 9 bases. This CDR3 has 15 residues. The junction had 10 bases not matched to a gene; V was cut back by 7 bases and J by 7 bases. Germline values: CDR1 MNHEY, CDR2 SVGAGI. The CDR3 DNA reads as TGTGCCAGCACCCGGGGGACAGGGAATCACGGGGAGCTGTTTTTT. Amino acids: CASTRGTGNHGELFF.

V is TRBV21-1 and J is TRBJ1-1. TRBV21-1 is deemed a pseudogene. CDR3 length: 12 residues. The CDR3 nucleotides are TGTGCCAGTAAGGGACCGAACACTGAAGCTTTCTTT. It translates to CASKGPNTEAFF.

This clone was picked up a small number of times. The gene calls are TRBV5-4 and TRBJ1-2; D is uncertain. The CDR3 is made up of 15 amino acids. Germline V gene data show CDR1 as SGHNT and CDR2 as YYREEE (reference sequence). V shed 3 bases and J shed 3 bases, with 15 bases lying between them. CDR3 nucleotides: TGTGCCAGCAGCTCGGGCCCGACGGCAGACTATGGCTACACCTTC. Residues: CASSSGPTADYGYTF.

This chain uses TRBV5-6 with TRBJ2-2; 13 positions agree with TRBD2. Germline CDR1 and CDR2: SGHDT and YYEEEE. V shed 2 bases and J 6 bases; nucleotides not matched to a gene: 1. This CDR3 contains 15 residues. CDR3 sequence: CASSFGLAGAGELFF. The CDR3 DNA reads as TGTGCCAGCAGCTTCGGACTAGCGGGAGCCGGGGAGCTGTTTTTT.

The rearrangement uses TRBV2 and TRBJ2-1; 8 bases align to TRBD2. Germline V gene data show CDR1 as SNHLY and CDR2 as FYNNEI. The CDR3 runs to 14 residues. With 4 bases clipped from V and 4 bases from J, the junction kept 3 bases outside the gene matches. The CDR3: CASSASGFYNEQFF. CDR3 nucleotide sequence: TGTGCCAGCAGTGCTAGCGGGTTTTACAATGAGCAGTTCTTC.

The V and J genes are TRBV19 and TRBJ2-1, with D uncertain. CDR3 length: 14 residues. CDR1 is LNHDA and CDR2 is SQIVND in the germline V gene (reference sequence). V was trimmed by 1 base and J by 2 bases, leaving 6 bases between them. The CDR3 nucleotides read TGTGCCAGTAGTATAGGGGCAGCCTACAATGAGCAGTTCTTC. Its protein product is CASSIGAAYNEQFF.

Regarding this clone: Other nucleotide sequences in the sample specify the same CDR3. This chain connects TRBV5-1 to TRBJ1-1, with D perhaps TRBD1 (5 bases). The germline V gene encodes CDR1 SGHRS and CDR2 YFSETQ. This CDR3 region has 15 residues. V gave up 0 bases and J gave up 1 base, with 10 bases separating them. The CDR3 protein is CASSLAGLPNTEAFF. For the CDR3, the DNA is TGCGCCAGCAGCTTGGCGGGACTTCCGAACACTGAAGCTTTCTTT.

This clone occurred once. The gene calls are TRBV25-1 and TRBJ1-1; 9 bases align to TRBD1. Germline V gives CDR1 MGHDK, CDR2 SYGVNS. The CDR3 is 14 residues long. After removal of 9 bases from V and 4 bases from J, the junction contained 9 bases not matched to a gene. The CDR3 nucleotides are TGTGCCAGTACCCAAACAGGGGGCCGCACTGAAGCTTTCTTT. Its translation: CASTQTGGRTEAFF.

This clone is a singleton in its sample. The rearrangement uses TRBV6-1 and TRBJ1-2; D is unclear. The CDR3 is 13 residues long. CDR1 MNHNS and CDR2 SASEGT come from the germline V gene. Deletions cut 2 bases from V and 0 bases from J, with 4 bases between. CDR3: CASSEQANYGYTF. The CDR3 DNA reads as TGTGCCAGCAGTGAACAGGCTAACTATGGCTACACCTTC.

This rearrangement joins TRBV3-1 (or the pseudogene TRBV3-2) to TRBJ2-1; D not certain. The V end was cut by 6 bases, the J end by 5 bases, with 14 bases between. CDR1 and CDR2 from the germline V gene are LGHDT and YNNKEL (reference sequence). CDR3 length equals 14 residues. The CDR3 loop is CASRTLPPDNEQFF. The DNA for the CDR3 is TGTGCCAGCAGGACCTTACCCCCTGACAATGAGCAGTTCTTC.

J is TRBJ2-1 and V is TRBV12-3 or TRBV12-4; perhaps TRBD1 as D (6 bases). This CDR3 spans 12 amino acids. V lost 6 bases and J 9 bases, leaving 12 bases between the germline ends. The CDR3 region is CASREATGEQFF. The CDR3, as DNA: TGTGCCAGCAGGGAGGCGACAGGTGAGCAGTTCTTC.

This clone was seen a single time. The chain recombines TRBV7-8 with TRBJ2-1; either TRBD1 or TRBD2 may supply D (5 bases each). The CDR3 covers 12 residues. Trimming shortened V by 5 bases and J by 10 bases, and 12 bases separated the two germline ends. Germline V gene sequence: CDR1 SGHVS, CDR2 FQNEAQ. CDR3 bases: TGTGCCAGCAGCGCAACCGGGACCGAGCAGTTCTTC. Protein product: CASSATGTEQFF.

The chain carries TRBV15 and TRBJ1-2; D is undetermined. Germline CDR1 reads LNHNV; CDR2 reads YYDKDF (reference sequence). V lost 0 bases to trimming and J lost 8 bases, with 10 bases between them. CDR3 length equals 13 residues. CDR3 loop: CATSRDGVWGYTF. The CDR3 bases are TGTGCCACCAGCAGAGATGGGGTTTGGGGCTACACCTTC.

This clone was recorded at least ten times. The CDR3 coding sequence is TGTGCCAGCAGCACTGTCGACAGGGGGCTAGGGTGTTTTACTGAAGCTTTCTTT. Its protein is CASSTVDRGLGCFTEAFF. The V gene is TRBV21-1, the J gene TRBJ1-1; the D call of TRBD1 is as the table states it, not checked on the DNA. TRBV21-1 is designated a pseudogene. The CDR3 runs 18 residues.

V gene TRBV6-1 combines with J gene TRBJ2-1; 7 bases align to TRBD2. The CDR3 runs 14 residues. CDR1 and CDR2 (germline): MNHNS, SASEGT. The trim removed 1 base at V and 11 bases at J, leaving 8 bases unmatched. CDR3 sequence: CASSEGLASGKQFF. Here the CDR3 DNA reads TGTGCCAGCAGTGAAGGTCTGGCTAGCGGTAAGCAGTTCTTC.

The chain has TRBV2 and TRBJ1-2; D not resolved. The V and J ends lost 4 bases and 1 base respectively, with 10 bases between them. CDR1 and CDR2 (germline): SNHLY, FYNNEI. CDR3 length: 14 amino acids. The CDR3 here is CASSAEEGNYGYTF. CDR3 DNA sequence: TGTGCCAGCAGTGCAGAGGAGGGTAACTATGGCTACACCTTC.

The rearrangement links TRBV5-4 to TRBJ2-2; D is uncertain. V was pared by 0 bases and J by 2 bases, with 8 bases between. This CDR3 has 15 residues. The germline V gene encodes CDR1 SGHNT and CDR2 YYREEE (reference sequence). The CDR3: CASSLDRVNTGELFF. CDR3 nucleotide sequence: TGTGCCAGCAGCTTGGATAGGGTCAACACCGGGGAGCTGTTTTTT.

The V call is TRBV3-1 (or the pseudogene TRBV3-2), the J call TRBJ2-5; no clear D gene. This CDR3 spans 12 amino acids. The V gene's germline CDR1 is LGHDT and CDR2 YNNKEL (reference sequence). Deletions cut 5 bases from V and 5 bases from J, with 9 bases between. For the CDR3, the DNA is TGTGCCAGCAGCTTCTCCTACGAGACCCAGTACTTC. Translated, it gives CASSFSYETQYF.

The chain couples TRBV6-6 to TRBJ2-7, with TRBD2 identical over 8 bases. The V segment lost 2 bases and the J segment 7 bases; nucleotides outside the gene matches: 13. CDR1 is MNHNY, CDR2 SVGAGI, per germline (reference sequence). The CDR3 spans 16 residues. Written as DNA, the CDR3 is TGTGCCAGCAGTTACCCCCAGGGCGGGGGGTCGGGGGAGCAGTACTTC. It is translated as CASSYPQGGGSGEQYF.

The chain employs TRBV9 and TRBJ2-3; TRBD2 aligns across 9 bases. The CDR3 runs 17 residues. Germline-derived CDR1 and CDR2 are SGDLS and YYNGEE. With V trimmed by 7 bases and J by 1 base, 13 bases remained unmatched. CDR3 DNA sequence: TGTGCCAGCTCAAAGGGCGGCGGGGGGGCCGGCACAGATACGCAGTATTTT. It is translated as CASSKGGGGAGTDTQYF.

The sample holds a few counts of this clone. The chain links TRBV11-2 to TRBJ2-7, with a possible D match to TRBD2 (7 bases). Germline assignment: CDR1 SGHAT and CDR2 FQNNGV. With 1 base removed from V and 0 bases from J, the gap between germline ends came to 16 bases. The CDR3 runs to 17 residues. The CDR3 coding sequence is TGTGCCAGCAGCTTAGGGGGGGGCGGGATGAGCTCCTACGAGCAGTACTTC. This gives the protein CASSLGGGGMSSYEQYF.

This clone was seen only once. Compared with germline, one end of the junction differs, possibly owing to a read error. The CDR3 DNA reads as TGTGCCAGCAGCTTAGTACCAGGAGAGAGCCAGTACTTC. Its translation: CASSLVPGESQYF. The gene calls are TRBV7-2 and TRBJ2-5; the D is unclear. Germline V lookup: CDR1 SGHTA, CDR2 FQGNSA. The CDR3 spans 13 residues.

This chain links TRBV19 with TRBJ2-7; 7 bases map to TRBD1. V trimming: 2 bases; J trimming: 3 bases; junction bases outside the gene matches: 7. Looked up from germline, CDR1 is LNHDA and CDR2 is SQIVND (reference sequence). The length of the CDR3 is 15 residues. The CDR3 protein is CASSISGTVNYEQYF. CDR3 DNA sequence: TGTGCCAGTAGTATATCTGGGACAGTCAACTACGAGCAGTACTTC.

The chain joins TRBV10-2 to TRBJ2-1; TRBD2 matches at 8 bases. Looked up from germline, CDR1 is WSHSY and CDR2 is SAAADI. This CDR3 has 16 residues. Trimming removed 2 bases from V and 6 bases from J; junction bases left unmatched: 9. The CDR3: CASSEPGLRGVNEQFF. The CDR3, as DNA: TGCGCCAGCAGTGAGCCCGGACTGCGGGGGGTCAATGAGCAGTTCTTC.

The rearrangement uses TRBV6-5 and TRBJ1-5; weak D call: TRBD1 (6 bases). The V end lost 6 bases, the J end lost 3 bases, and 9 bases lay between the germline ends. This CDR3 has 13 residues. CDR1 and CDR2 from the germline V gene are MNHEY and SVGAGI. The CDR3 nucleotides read TGTGCCAGCAGGGACAGTTTCAATCAGCCCCAGCATTTT. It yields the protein CASRDSFNQPQHF.

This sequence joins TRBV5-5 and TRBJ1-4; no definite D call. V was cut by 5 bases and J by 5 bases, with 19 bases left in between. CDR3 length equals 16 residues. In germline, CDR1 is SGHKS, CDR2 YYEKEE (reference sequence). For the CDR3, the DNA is TGTGCCAGCAGACATTATGACACACGGAGGAATGAAAAACTGTTTTTT. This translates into CASRHYDTRRNEKLFF.